This T cell receptor (beta chain) was profiled in a study of blood T cell repertoires in COVID-19. Study information: From the United States, Italy and Spain came samples of acute and convalescent COVID-19. T cells, B-cell-depleted T cells, or PBMCs provided the cDNA or gDNA that served as material.

The CDR3 consists of 13 residues. Trimming took 6 bases from V and 4 from J, leaving 10 bases between them. Germline V gives CDR1 KGHSH, CDR2 LQKENI. Assay: immunoSEQ multiplex PCR; the TCRdb copy retains only in-frame clones and omits some. The sample carries 160,000 or so clones, around 80% recorded once. The sequencing input was peripheral blood. This clonotype was obtained from a woman aged 80 or over with acute or convalescent COVID-19. The V and J genes are TRBV18 and TRBJ1-5, with D possibly being TRBD1 (6 bases). The CDR3: CASSKDRNQPQHF. The CDR3 DNA is TGTGCCAGCTCCAAGGACAGAAATCAGCCCCAGCATTTT.